This entry lists 30 T cell receptor beta chains sequenced from one sample in a study of tumor and adjacent non-tumor tissue in lung cancer. RNA was extracted from bulk tissue without any cell sorting. Distant lung tissue was collected more than 3 cm away from the tumor edge. A modified ARM-PCR protocol with three rounds of nested PCR amplified TCRbeta. Via MiXCR, TCRdb re-called the multiplex PCR reads, giving one row per CDR3 protein. The sample gives tens of thousands of distinct CDR3 sequences, around two thirds of which show up once; more than 30% is in the top ten. The specimen sequenced was distant non-tumor lung tissue. The receptors shown here come from a man in his 70s with non-small cell lung cancer.

With regard to this clonotype: A read error is possible here, since a much larger clone lies one base away. The CDR3 does not end in the conserved phenylalanine or tryptophan, so this is likely a read error. Because the CDR3's place on the DNA is in doubt, the DNA is left out and the CDR3 is given as listed by TCRdb. The chain uses TRBV5-5 and TRBJ1-2; the listed D gene, TRBD1, was not tested against the DNA. Ends included, the CDR3 has 14 residues. Germline assignment: CDR1 SGHKS and CDR2 YYEKEE (reference sequence). The chain's CDR3 is CASSLASGVYGYAL.

Points on this clonotype: Possible read error: a much larger clone is one base away. CDR3 DNA: TGTGCCAGCTCCCGAGCGGGGATGACGGGCGAGCAGTACTTC. Its translation: CASSRAGMTGEQYF. This chain uses TRBV6-1 with TRBJ2-7, with 7 bases that match TRBD2. Germline CDR1 is MNHNS and CDR2 is SASEGT. Trimming at V came to 8 bases and at J to 6 bases, leaving 13 bases not matched to a gene. This CDR3 region has 14 residues.

A note on this clonotype: Since no conserved phenylalanine or tryptophan closes the CDR3, a read error is the likely cause. The CDR3: CVSRSPGTSGYNEQFS. In DNA, the CDR3 is TGTGTCAGCAGAAGCCCCGGGACTAGCGGGTACAATGAGCAGTTCTCC. This chain links TRBV6-5 with TRBJ2-1; TRBD2 matches at 12 bases. The germline CDR1 and CDR2 sequences are MNHEY and SVGAGI. There are 16 residues in the CDR3.

The chain carries TRBV20-1 and TRBJ1-6; 7 positions match TRBD1. This CDR3 spans 15 amino acids. V lost 0 bases to trimming and J lost 4 bases; unmatched junction nucleotides: 3. Germline lookup yields CDR1 DFQATT and CDR2 SNEGSKA (reference sequence). CDR3 nucleotides: TGCAGTGCTAGAGAGGGGGACAGTTATAATTCACCCCTCCACTTT. Its translation is CSAREGDSYNSPLHF.

Note on this clonotype: This may be a read error, as it is one base from a much larger clone. The rearrangement joins TRBV6-4 to TRBJ1-2, with 7 bases fitting TRBD1. The CDR3 sequence is 16 residues long. The germline CDR1 and CDR2 sequences are MRHNA and SNTAGT. V was clipped by 0 bases and J by 4 bases; unmatched bases: 8. CDR3 in amino acids: CASSDSRGDSAYGYTF. CDR3 in DNA: TGTGCCAGCAGTGACTCGCGTGGGGACAGCGCCTATGGCTACACCTTC.

This clonotype has a count of ten or more. The DNA of the CDR3 is TGTGCCAGCAGTGACACCTCCCGCAGGAACTATGGCTACACCTTC. Protein sequence: CASSDTSRRNYGYTF. The rearrangement uses TRBV6-1 and TRBJ1-2; D is unclear. The germline CDR1 and CDR2 sequences are MNHNS and SASEGT. The V end lost 3 bases, the J end lost 2 bases, and 13 bases lay between the germline ends. The CDR3 consists of 15 residues.

This clonotype was detected many times. The V gene is TRBV5-6, the J gene TRBJ2-1; TRBD2 matches 12 bases. J lost 6 bases, V lost 4 bases, and 5 bases had no gene match. The CDR3 runs to 15 residues. From germline, CDR1 is SGHDT and CDR2 YYEEEE. CDR3 DNA: TGTGCCAGCAGCGAAGGACTAGCGGGACTCAATGAGCAGTTCTTC. The encoded protein is CASSEGLAGLNEQFF.

This clonotype was seen a handful of times. The chain employs TRBV5-1 and TRBJ1-4; tentatively, D is TRBD1 (5 bases). Germline V gene lookup returns CDR1 SGHRS and CDR2 YFSETQ. The CDR3 sequence is 15 residues long. The ends were cut back, 4 bases at V and 8 bases at J, with 18 bases in the middle. CDR3 coding DNA: TGCGCCAGCAGCCCCGGAACGGGGGGAGGAGAAAAACTGTTTTTT. It yields the protein CASSPGTGGGEKLFF.

Concerning this clonotype itself: One end of the junction does not line up with germline, which may come from a read error. This chain links TRBV4-1 with TRBJ2-7; D unclear. The CDR3 totals 17 residues. Germline CDR1 and CDR2: MGHRA and YSYEKL. The CDR3 reads CTSSHPGGVGRSYEQYF. CDR3 nucleotides: TGCACCAGTAGCCACCCTGGCGGCGTGGGTCGGTCCTACGAGCAGTACTTC.

The chain carries TRBV6-5 and TRBJ2-6; D is perhaps TRBD2 (6 bases). The CDR3 sequence is 16 residues long. Trimming left V 8 bases short and J 3 bases short, with 17 bases between. Germline V gene data show CDR1 as MNHEY and CDR2 as SVGAGI. CDR3 region: CASGHGSGVGANVLTF. In DNA form, the CDR3 reads TGTGCCAGCGGTCACGGTTCGGGGGTTGGGGCCAACGTCCTGACTTTC.

On this clonotype itself: Being one base from a much bigger clone, this may be a read error. The chain couples TRBV20-1 to TRBJ2-7, with D tentatively TRBD1 (6 bases). The CDR3 has 15 residues. Germline V gene sequence: CDR1 DFQATT, CDR2 SNEGSKA (reference sequence). In DNA form, the CDR3 reads TGCAGTGTTAGAGATACCCGGGACATGAGGTACGAGCAGTACTTC. Its protein product is CSVRDTRDMRYEQYF.

This clonotype was recorded many times. The chain links TRBV11-3 to TRBJ2-3, with 10 bases lining up with TRBD1. Germline lookup yields CDR1 SGHNT and CDR2 YENEEA. This CDR3 spans 15 amino acids. The ends lost 3 bases at V and 3 bases at J; junction bases unmatched: 3. CDR3 DNA sequence: TGTGCCAGCAGCTTGGACAGGGGGAGGACAGATACGCAGTATTTT. It is translated as CASSLDRGRTDTQYF.

About this clonotype itself: A much bigger clone sits one base away, suggesting this may be a read error. The CDR3 protein is CASSSPTEGRAGELFF. In DNA, the CDR3 is TGTGCCAGCAGTTCCCCGACAGAGGGGAGGGCCGGGGAGCTGTTTTTT. The gene calls are TRBV27 and TRBJ2-2, with TRBD2 matching 7 bases. V lost 4 bases to trimming and J lost 6 bases; unmatched junction nucleotides: 11. This CDR3 comprises 16 residues. Germline V CDR1 and CDR2: MNHEY, SMNVEV (reference sequence).

V usage is TRBV12-3 or TRBV12-4 and J usage is TRBJ2-5; TRBD2 aligns across 9 bases. The J segment lost 4 bases and the V segment lost 2 bases, leaving 2 bases of the junction unmatched. This CDR3 is 14 amino acids long. CDR3 sequence (DNA): TGTGCCAGCAGTTTACTAGCGGGGCGAGAGACCCAGTACTTC. As protein: CASSLLAGRETQYF.

Concerning this clonotype itself: A read error is possible here, since a much larger clone lies one base away. This likely comes from a read error, as the CDR3 has no conserved phenylalanine or tryptophan at its end. CDR3 nucleotide sequence: TGTGCCAGCAGCTTAGGAGGGACCCAGTACATC. Translated: CASSLGGTQYI. The chain carries TRBV7-9 and TRBJ2-5; D uncertain. CDR3 length: 11 residues. From germline, CDR1 is SEHNR and CDR2 FQNEAQ (reference sequence). V was trimmed by 1 base and J by 7 bases, leaving 4 bases between them.

In the case of this clonotype: Because the CDR3 is missing its conserved closing phenylalanine or tryptophan, this is likely a read error. This rearrangement joins TRBV5-1 to TRBJ2-1, with D tentatively TRBD1 or TRBD2 (5 bases each). Per the germline V gene, CDR1 is SGHRS and CDR2 is YFSETQ. The CDR3 runs 15 residues. CDR3 region: CAGSLGRREKNEQFL. The CDR3 coding sequence is TGCGCCGGCAGCTTGGGCCGCAGGGAGAAGAATGAGCAGTTCCTC.

Worth noting for this clonotype: A much larger clone differs from this one at a single base, so this may be a read error. The V gene is TRBV20-1, the J gene TRBJ1-1; no clear D. The V end was cut by 5 bases, the J end by 5 bases, with 12 bases between. The CDR3 contains 12 residues. Germline values: CDR1 DFQATT, CDR2 SNEGSKA (reference sequence). CDR3: CSAAQWGTEAFF. CDR3 in DNA: TGCAGTGCTGCCCAGTGGGGAACTGAAGCTTTCTTT.

Comments on this clonotype: The junction does not match germline at one end; this may be a read error. This sequence joins TRBV14 and TRBJ2-6, with D tentatively TRBD1 (5 bases). Per the germline V gene, CDR1 is SGHDN and CDR2 is FVKESK. The CDR3 is 16 residues long. The CDR3 spells CASSHGGYSGANVPTF. Here the CDR3 DNA reads TGTGCCAGCAGCCACGGCGGTTACTCTGGGGCCAACGTCCCGACTTTC. The whole variable domain, remainder taken from reference TRBV14 and TRBJ2-6, is EAGVTQFPSHSVIEKGQTVTLRCDPISGHDNLYWYRRVMGKEIKFLLHFVKESKQDESGMPNNRFLAERTGGTYSTLKVQPAELEDSGVYFCASSHGGYSGANVPTFGAGSRLTVL.

In regard to this clonotype: This may be a read error, as it is one base from a much larger clone. V is TRBV30 and J is TRBJ1-5; 11 bases map to TRBD1. This CDR3 is 17 amino acids long. Germline V lookup: CDR1 GTSNPN, CDR2 SVGIG (reference sequence). With V trimmed by 3 bases and J by 4 bases, 11 bases remained unmatched. The CDR3 DNA reads TGTGCCTGGAGCGGACAGGGGGCGGCATTGTTGAATCAGCCCCAGCATTTT. This encodes CAWSGQGAALLNQPQHF.

This clonotype was detected only a few times. CDR3 coding DNA: TGTGCCAGCAGCCCGGGCGGCAGACTAGCGGGGGGATATCCCGGGGAGCTGTTTTTT. Encoded protein: CASSPGGRLAGGYPGELFF. V and J are TRBV7-3 and TRBJ2-2; 13 nucleotides match TRBD2. CDR1 is SGHTA, CDR2 FQGTGA, per germline. The V and J ends lost 5 bases and 6 bases, in that order; junction bases with no gene match: 15. The length of the CDR3 is 19 residues.

This sequence joins TRBV20-1 and TRBJ1-5, with D unresolved. Germline CDR1 reads DFQATT; CDR2 reads SNEGSKA (reference sequence). The CDR3 extends over 14 amino acids. V dropped 3 bases and J dropped 4 bases, with 13 bases sitting between them. The CDR3 DNA reads TGCAGTGCTAGGGATTACACGGGGAATCAGCCCCAGCATTTT. Translated: CSARDYTGNQPQHF.

In the case of this clonotype: Mismatch with germline at one junction end may stem from a read error. This chain joins TRBV10-1 and TRBJ2-7; 7 nucleotides match TRBD2. Germline assignment: CDR1 WNHNN and CDR2 SYGVQD (reference sequence). This CDR3 has 13 amino acids. CDR3 DNA: TGTGCCAGCAGTGTTCGGGCTAGCGGCGAGCGGTACTTC. Protein product: CASSVRASGERYF.

This clonotype occurred many times. The V gene is TRBV14, the J gene TRBJ2-1; 7 bases are shared with TRBD1. Trimming removed 5 bases from V and 9 bases from J; junction bases left unmatched: 7. The CDR3 is 13 residues long. Germline V gene data show CDR1 as SGHDN and CDR2 as FVKESK. CDR3 amino acids: CASSIQGYGEQFF. Here the CDR3 DNA reads TGTGCCAGCAGCATACAGGGGTACGGTGAGCAGTTCTTC.

Points on this clonotype: A much larger clone differs from this one at a single base, so this may be a read error. The V call is TRBV6-1, the J call TRBJ2-7; the D gene could be TRBD1 or TRBD2 (5 bases each). The CDR3 runs 13 residues. In germline, CDR1 is MNHNS, CDR2 SASEGT. The CDR3, as DNA: TGTGCCAGCTCTACGACGGGGCCCTACGGGCAGTACTTC. Protein sequence: CASSTTGPYGQYF.

To note about this clonotype: One junction end disagrees with the germline gene, perhaps due to a read error. The chain couples TRBV20-1 to TRBJ2-5; 9 bases match TRBD1. The CDR3 covers 15 residues. Germline V CDR1 and CDR2: DFQATT, SNEGSKA (reference sequence). The CDR3 reads CSATALQGAEETQHF. The CDR3 DNA follows: TGCAGTGCTACCGCCTTACAGGGGGCCGAAGAGACCCAGCACTTC.

The J gene is TRBJ2-7, the V gene TRBV28; D is undetermined. From germline, CDR1 is MDHEN and CDR2 SYDVKM. CDR3 length: 13 residues. V was clipped by 6 bases and J by 4 bases, with 13 bases between them. The CDR3 protein is CASREPTGYEQYF. The CDR3 nucleotides are TGTGCCAGCAGAGAGCCCACCGGGTACGAGCAGTACTTC.

On this clonotype: A clone one base away is much larger, so this may be a read error. The rearrangement joins TRBV5-6 to TRBJ1-5, with 9 bases that match TRBD1. The junction had 10 bases not matched to a gene; V was cut back by 4 bases and J by 5 bases. The CDR3 runs 16 residues. CDR1 and CDR2 from the germline V gene are SGHDT and YYEEEE. For the CDR3, the DNA is TGTGCCAGCAGCCGGGGAGAGGACAGGGGCCATCAGCCCCAGCATTTT. This codes for CASSRGEDRGHQPQHF.

This clonotype was seen many times. The J gene is TRBJ1-1, the V gene TRBV7-9, with D maybe TRBD1 (6 bases). Between the trimmed V and J ends, which lost 4 bases and 1 base, there was a span of 13 bases. Looked up from germline, CDR1 is SEHNR and CDR2 is FQNEAQ (reference sequence). The CDR3 runs to 15 residues. The chain's CDR3 is CASSSSQGQNTEAFF. For the CDR3, the DNA is TGTGCCAGCAGCTCGTCCCAGGGGCAGAACACTGAAGCTTTCTTT.

This clonotype was detected only once. A read error is likely, as this CDR3 ends without the conserved phenylalanine or tryptophan. The chain employs TRBV7-9 and TRBJ2-4; 9 bases match TRBD2. The length of the CDR3 is 16 residues. CDR1 SEHNR and CDR2 FQNEAQ come from the germline V gene (reference sequence). Unmatched junction bases numbered 5, after V lost 3 bases and J lost 2 bases. For the CDR3, the DNA is TGTGCCAGCAGCTTGGTAGCGGGGGTTTCCAAAAACATTCAGTACTGC. Translating it yields CASSLVAGVSKNIQYC.

V is TRBV4-1 and J is TRBJ1-3; D gene ambiguous. The CDR3 has 16 amino acids. Trimming took off 4 bases at V and 4 bases at J, with 17 bases between the two ends. Germline values: CDR1 MGHRA, CDR2 YSYEKL. The CDR3 nucleotides are TGCGCCAGCAGCCTAGAAGTGGCAAGGTGGGGAAACACCATATATTTT. It encodes CASSLEVARWGNTIYF.